The rows below give T cell receptor beta chains drawn from one sample of a study of cytomegalovirus exposure and HLA in healthy donors. The protocol was immunoSEQ multiplex PCR, while the TCRdb copy is restricted to in-frame clones and leaves out a portion. The sample gives fewer than 40,000 clones, about 65% of which show up once; under 25% is in the top ten. Sequences were obtained from PBMCs. The receptors were sampled from a man in his fifties or sixties in good health and CMV-seropositive. Both conserved end residues are part of each CDR3. A D gene is named only where the DNA matches it firmly. The size of a clone is reported for some rows only, either as once, few or many, or as a class for expanded clones.

cdr3_nt	cdr3_aa	d_call	v_call	j_call	clone_size
TGTGCCAGCAGCCATCGAGCGGGGGGAGGGCAAGAGACCCAGTACTTC	CASSHRAGGGQETQYF	TRBD2	TRBV4-2	TRBJ2-5	NA
TGTGCCAGCAGCTTAGGACCCGGACTATACACAGATACGCAGTATTTT	CASSLGPGLYTDTQYF	NA	TRBV13	TRBJ2-3	once
TGTGCCAGCAGCCCCGGGATGGGCCGGGATGAAAAACTGTTTTTT	CASSPGMGRDEKLFF	NA	TRBV5-6	TRBJ1-4	NA
TGTGCCAGCAGTGAAGGGGGGGGAGGAGGCCGAGAGGCGTTCGAGCAGTACTTC	CASSEGGGGGREAFEQYF	TRBD2	TRBV2	TRBJ2-7	NA
TGTGCCAGCAGCCAAGGGGTCCAGGGGCTCGACTATGGCTACACCTTC	CASSQGVQGLDYGYTF	NA	TRBV4-2	TRBJ1-2	NA
TGCAGCGGGAGGAGGAGCAATGAGCAGTTCTTC	CSGRRSNEQFF	NA	TRBV29-1	TRBJ2-1	NA
TGTGCCAGCAGCTCGCGACAGGCTATCCAAGAGACCCAGTACTTC	CASSSRQAIQETQYF	NA	TRBV5-4	TRBJ2-5	NA
TGTGCCTGGAGCACCGGACTAGCGCACTCTCTCCAAGAGACCCAGTACTTC	CAWSTGLAHSLQETQYF	TRBD2	TRBV30	TRBJ2-5	NA
TGCAGCGCCCAGGAGGGCCAGTTTAGCACAGATACGCAGTATTTT	CSAQEGQFSTDTQYF	NA	TRBV29-1	TRBJ2-3	NA
TGCGCCAGCAGCCCGGGACAGGGAGATGAAAAACTGTTTTTT	CASSPGQGDEKLFF	TRBD1	TRBV5-1	TRBJ1-4	few
TGTGCCAGCAGCTTGGACAGGGAAACGGACATTCAGTACTTC	CASSLDRETDIQYF	TRBD1	TRBV7-9	TRBJ2-4	NA
TGCGCCAGCAGCTTTGGCAAATCGTCCTACGAGCAGTACTTC	CASSFGKSSYEQYF	NA	TRBV5-1	TRBJ2-7	NA
TGCGCCAGCAGCAAAGGGACTGTCCCCGGGGAGCTGTTTTTT	CASSKGTVPGELFF	NA	TRBV5-1	TRBJ2-2	NA
TGTGCCAGCAGGGAGGGACGGGACACCGGGGAGCTGTTTTTT	CASREGRDTGELFF	NA	TRBV6-4	TRBJ2-2	NA
TGTGCCAGCAGCCAAGGGCCGTGGGAAAAACTGTTTTTT	CASSQGPWEKLFF	NA	TRBV14	TRBJ1-4	NA
TGTGCCAGCAGCTTAACGGGCCCCCACAATGAGCAGTTCTTC	CASSLTGPHNEQFF	NA	TRBV7-3	TRBJ2-1	few
TGTGCCAGCAGCACCGGGACTACAAATGAGCAGTTCTTC	CASSTGTTNEQFF	TRBD2	TRBV7-2	TRBJ2-1	NA
TGCAGCGTTGAAACAGTGGGCCCCCATGGCTACACCTTC	CSVETVGPHGYTF	NA	TRBV29-1	TRBJ1-2	NA
TGTGCCTGGAACCGGGCCTCCGGGATGTCTGAGCAGTTCTTC	CAWNRASGMSEQFF	NA	TRBV30	TRBJ2-1	NA
TGTGCCAGCAGGGGGACTTTTTGGAATTCACCCCTCCACTTT	CASRGTFWNSPLHF	NA	TRBV28	TRBJ1-6	few
TGTGCCAGCACTACCGGGACTAGGAACAATGAGCAGTTCTTC	CASTTGTRNNEQFF	TRBD2	TRBV2	TRBJ2-1	few
TGCGCCAGCAGCCACCGGACAGGCTATTCCTACGAGCAGTACTTC	CASSHRTGYSYEQYF	TRBD1	TRBV4-3	TRBJ2-7	NA
TGCGCCAGCAGCCTCGGGGGAGCGGGCGGTGGGGAGACCCAGTACTTC	CASSLGGAGGGETQYF	NA	TRBV4-1	TRBJ2-5	NA
TGTGCCAGCAGCTCTCTGACAGCGAACACTGAAGCTTTCTTT	CASSSLTANTEAFF	NA	TRBV5-6	TRBJ1-1	few
TGTGCCAGCAGCCCGAGTGGGACTTTGAACACTGAAGCTTTCTTT	CASSPSGTLNTEAFF	NA	TRBV5-4	TRBJ1-1	once
TGTGCCAGCAGCGTAGATGAGGGCAGAGCTTTCTTT	CASSVDEGRAFF	NA	TRBV9	TRBJ1-1	NA
TGTGCCAGCAACTCACAGGGGCACACTGAAGCTTTCTTT	CASNSQGHTEAFF	TRBD1	TRBV2	TRBJ1-1	NA
TGTGCCAGCAGTGGAGGGGGCGCCAACTATGGCTACACCTTC	CASSGGGANYGYTF	TRBD1	TRBV2	TRBJ1-2	few
TGTGCCTGGAGGGAGACTAGCGGGGCAGATACGCAGTATTTT	CAWRETSGADTQYF	TRBD2	TRBV30	TRBJ2-3	NA
TGTGCCATCAGGGACAGGGGATCCTCCTACGAGCAGTACTTC	CAIRDRGSSYEQYF	TRBD1	TRBV10-3	TRBJ2-7	NA
TGCAGCGTTTCTACGGGACAGGGAGTTGGAAAACTGTTTTTT	CSVSTGQGVGKLFF	TRBD1	TRBV29-1	TRBJ1-4	NA
TGTGCCAGCAGCTTGGGGGGGACAGCAACCAACTATGGCTACACCTTC	CASSLGGTATNYGYTF	TRBD1	TRBV5-4	TRBJ1-2	once
TGCAGCGCTGAGGACAGTTCTAATGAAAAACTGTTTTTT	CSAEDSSNEKLFF	NA	TRBV29-1	TRBJ1-4	NA
TGCAGCGTTGGACAGGGGAATCAGCCCCAGCATTTT	CSVGQGNQPQHF	TRBD1	TRBV29-1	TRBJ1-5	few
TGCGCCAGCAGCCAACCCGGGGGGAAGGATACGCAGTATTTT	CASSQPGGKDTQYF	TRBD2	TRBV4-3	TRBJ2-3	NA
TGTGCCAGCAGCTTGGTAGCGGGAGGGCCAAATTTCTACGAGCAGTACTTC	CASSLVAGGPNFYEQYF	TRBD2	TRBV5-4	TRBJ2-7	NA
TGCGCCAGCAGCTTGGGAGGAGCCAATGAGCAGTTCTTC	CASSLGGANEQFF	NA	TRBV5-1	TRBJ2-1	few
TGTGCCAGCAGTTTAGCCTCAGGGGGCCGCTATGGCTACACCTTC	CASSLASGGRYGYTF	TRBD1	TRBV28	TRBJ1-2	NA
TGTGCCAGCAGTGCCGGGACAGGGGCTGGAGGCTACACCTTC	CASSAGTGAGGYTF	TRBD1	TRBV27	TRBJ1-2	NA
TGCGCCAGCAGCTACGGTGGGGGGGAGGCTGAGCAGTTCTTC	CASSYGGGEAEQFF	TRBD2	TRBV5-1	TRBJ2-1	once
TGTGCCAGCAGTCCTAAAAGCGGGGACTACCAAGAGACCCAGTACTTC	CASSPKSGDYQETQYF	TRBD2	TRBV7-2	TRBJ2-5	few